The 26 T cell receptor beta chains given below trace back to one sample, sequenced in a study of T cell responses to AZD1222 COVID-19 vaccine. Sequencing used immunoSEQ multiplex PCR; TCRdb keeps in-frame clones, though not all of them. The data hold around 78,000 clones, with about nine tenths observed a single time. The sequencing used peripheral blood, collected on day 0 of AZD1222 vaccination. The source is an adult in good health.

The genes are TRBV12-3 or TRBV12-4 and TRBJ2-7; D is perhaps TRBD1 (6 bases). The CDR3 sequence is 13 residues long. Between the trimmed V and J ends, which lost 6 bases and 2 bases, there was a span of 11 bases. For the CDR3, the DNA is TGTGCCAGCAGCATGACAGGTACCTACGAGCAGTACTTC. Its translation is CASSMTGTYEQYF.

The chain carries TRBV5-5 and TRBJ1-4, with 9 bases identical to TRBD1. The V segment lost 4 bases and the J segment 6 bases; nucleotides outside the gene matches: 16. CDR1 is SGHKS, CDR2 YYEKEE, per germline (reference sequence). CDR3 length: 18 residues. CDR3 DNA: TGTGCCAGCAGCCTCATGTTAAGCCGAGGGACAGGGCATGAAAAACTGTTTTTT. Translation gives CASSLMLSRGTGHEKLFF.

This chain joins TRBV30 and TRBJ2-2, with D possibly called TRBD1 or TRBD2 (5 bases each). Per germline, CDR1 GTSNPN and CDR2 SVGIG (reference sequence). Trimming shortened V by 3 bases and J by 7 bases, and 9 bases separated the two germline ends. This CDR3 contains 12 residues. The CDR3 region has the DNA TGTGCCTGGAGCAGGGAGAACGGGGAGCTGTTTTTT. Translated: CAWSRENGELFF.

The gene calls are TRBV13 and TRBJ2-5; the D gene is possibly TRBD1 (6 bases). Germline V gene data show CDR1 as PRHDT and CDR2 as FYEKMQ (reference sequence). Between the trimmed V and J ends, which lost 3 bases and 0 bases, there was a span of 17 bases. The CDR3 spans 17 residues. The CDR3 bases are TGTGCCAGCAGCTTTAGAAAAGGGGGAAACAACCAAGAGACCCAGTACTTC. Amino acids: CASSFRKGGNNQETQYF.

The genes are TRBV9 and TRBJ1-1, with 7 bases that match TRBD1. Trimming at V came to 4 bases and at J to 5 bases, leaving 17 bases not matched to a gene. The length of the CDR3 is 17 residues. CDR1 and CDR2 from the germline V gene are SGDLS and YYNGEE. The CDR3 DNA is TGTGCCAGCAGCACCTCGACAGGGCCCAATCCTTTTACTGAAGCTTTCTTT. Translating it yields CASSTSTGPNPFTEAFF.

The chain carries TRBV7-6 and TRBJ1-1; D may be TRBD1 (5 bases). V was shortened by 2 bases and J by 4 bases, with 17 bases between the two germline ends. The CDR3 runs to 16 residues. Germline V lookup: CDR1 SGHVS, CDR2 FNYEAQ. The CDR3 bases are TGTGCCAGCAGCTTATTGGGGGGGGGTTTAGGCACTGAAGCTTTCTTT. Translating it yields CASSLLGGGLGTEAFF.

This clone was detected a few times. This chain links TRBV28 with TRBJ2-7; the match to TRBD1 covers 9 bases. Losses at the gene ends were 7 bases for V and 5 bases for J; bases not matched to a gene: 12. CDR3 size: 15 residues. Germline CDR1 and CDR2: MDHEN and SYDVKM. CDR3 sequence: CASTESTGGFDEQYF. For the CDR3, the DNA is TGTGCCAGCACCGAATCGACAGGGGGTTTCGACGAGCAGTACTTC.

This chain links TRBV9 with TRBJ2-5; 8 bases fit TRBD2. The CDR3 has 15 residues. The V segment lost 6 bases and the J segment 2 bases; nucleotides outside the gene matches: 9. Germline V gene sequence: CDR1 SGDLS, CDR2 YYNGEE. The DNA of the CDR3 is TGTGCCAGCACCCACGGGGGGGGCAGGCAAGAGACCCAGTACTTC. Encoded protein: CASTHGGGRQETQYF. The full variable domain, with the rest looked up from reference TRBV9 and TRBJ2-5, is DSGVTQTPKHLITATGQRVTLRCSPRSGDLSVYWYQQSLDQGLQFLIQYYNGEERAKGNILERFSAQQFPDLHSELNLSSLELGDSALYFCASTHGGGRQETQYFGPGTRLLVL.

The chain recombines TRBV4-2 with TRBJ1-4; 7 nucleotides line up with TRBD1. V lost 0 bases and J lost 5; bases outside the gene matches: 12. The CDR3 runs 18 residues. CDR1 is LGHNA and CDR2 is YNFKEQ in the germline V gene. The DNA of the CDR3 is TGTGCCAGCAGCCAAGATCTAGGTTGGGGGGACAGAAATGAAAAACTGTTTTTT. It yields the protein CASSQDLGWGDRNEKLFF.

The CDR3 DNA reads TGCGCCAGCAGCCAAGACCCCGAAATTAACTATGGCTACACCTTC. Translation: CASSQDPEINYGYTF. The chain has TRBV4-1 and TRBJ1-2; D unresolved. The CDR3 is made up of 15 amino acids. V was pared by 0 bases and J by 1 base, with 9 bases between. Germline lookup yields CDR1 MGHRA and CDR2 YSYEKL.

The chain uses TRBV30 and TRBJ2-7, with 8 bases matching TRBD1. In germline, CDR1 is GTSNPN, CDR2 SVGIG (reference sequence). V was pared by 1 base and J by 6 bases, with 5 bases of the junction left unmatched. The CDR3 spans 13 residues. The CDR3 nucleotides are TGTGCCTGGAGTGCTCGGACAGGGACCGAGCAGTACTTC. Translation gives CAWSARTGTEQYF.

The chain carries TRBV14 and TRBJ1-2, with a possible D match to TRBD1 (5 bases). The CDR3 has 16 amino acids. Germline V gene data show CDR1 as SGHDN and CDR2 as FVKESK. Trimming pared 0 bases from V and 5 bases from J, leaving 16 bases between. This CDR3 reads CASSQDGRGLGYGYTF. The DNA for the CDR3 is TGTGCCAGCAGCCAAGATGGGAGGGGATTGGGATATGGCTACACCTTC. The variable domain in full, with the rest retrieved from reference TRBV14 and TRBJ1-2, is EAGVTQFPSHSVIEKGQTVTLRCDPISGHDNLYWYRRVMGKEIKFLLHFVKESKQDESGMPNNRFLAERTGGTYSTLKVQPAELEDSGVYFCASSQDGRGLGYGYTFGSGTRLTVV.

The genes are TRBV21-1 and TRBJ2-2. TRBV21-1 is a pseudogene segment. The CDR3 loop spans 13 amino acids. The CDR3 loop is CASNQVWAGELFF. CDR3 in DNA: TGTGCCAGCAACCAAGTCTGGGCCGGGGAGCTGTTTTTT.

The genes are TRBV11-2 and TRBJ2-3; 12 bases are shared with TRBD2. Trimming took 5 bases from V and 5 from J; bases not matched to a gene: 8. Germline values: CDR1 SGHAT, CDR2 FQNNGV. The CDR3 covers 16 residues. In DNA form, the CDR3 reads TGTGCCAGCAGCATGTCTCTAGCGGGGGGGCGAGATACGCAGTATTTT. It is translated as CASSMSLAGGRDTQYF.

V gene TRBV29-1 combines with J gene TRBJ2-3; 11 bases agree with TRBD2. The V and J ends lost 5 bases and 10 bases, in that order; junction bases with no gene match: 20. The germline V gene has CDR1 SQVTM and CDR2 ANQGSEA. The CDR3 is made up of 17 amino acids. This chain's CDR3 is CSVPVQVTSGARSAQYF. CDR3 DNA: TGCAGCGTTCCGGTACAGGTGACTAGCGGGGCCCGCTCGGCGCAGTATTTT.

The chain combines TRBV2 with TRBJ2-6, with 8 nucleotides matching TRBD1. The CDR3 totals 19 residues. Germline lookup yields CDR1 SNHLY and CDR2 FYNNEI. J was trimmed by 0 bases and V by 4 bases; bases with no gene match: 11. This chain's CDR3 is CASSVPGQGFFSGANVLTF. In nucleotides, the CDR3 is TGTGCCAGCAGTGTCCCTGGACAGGGTTTTTTCTCTGGGGCCAACGTCCTGACTTTC.

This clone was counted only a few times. CDR3 in amino acids: CASSNSHQRTENEQFF. The CDR3 region has the DNA TGTGCCAGCAGCAATTCCCACCAGAGGACGGAAAATGAGCAGTTCTTC. The chain couples TRBV21-1 to TRBJ2-1. TRBV21-1 is assigned pseudogene status. The CDR3 sequence is 16 residues long.

CDR3 coding DNA: TGTGCCAGCTCACGGAACTACGAGCAGTACTTC. This codes for CASSRNYEQYF. The V and J genes are TRBV21-1 and TRBJ2-7. TRBV21-1 is classified as a pseudogene. This CDR3 spans 11 amino acids.

The CDR3 region has the DNA TGTGCCAGCAGCCCCAGGATAGACTCCTATAATTCACCCCTCCACTTT. This sequence encodes CASSPRIDSYNSPLHF. The V and J genes are TRBV7-8 and TRBJ1-6; D is unclear. The CDR3 is 16 residues long. Trimming pared 5 bases from V and 0 bases from J, leaving 11 bases between. Germline-derived CDR1 and CDR2 are SGHVS and FQNEAQ.

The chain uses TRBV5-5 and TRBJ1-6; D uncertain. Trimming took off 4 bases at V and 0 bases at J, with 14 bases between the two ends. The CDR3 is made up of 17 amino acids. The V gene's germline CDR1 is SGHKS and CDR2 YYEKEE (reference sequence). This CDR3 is CASSSRVQSSYNSPLHF. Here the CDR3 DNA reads TGTGCCAGCAGCAGTAGAGTACAGAGCTCCTATAATTCACCCCTCCACTTT.

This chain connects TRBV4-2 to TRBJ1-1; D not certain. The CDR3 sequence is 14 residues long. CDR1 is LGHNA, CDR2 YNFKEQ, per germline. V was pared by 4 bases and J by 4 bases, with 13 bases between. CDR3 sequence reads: CASSPDSGGTEAFF. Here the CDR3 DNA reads TGTGCCAGCAGCCCGGACTCCGGTGGCACTGAAGCTTTCTTT.

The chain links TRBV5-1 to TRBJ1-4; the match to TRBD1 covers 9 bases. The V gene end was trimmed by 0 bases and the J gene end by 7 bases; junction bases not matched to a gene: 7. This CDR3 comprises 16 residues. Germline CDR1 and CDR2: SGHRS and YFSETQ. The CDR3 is CASSLVPGTGLEKLFF. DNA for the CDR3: TGCGCCAGCAGCTTGGTCCCCGGGACAGGGCTTGAAAAACTGTTTTTT.

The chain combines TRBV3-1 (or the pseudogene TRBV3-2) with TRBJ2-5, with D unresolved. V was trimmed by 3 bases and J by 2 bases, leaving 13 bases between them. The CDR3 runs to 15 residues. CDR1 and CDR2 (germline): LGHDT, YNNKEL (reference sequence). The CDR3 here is CASSQMPQRQETQYF. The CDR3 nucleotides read TGTGCCAGCAGCCAGATGCCACAGAGACAAGAGACCCAGTACTTC.

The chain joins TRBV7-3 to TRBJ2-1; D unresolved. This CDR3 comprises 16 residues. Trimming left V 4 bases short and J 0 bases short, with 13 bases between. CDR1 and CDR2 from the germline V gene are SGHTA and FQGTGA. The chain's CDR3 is CASSWTARSSYNEQFF. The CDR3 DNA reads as TGTGCCAGCAGCTGGACGGCTCGGAGCTCCTACAATGAGCAGTTCTTC.

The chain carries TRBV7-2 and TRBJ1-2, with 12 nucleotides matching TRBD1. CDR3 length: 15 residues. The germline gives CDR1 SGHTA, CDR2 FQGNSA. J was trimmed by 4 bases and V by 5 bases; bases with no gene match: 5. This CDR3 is CASSPGTGGGYGYTF. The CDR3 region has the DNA TGTGCCAGCAGCCCGGGGACAGGGGGCGGCTATGGCTACACCTTC.

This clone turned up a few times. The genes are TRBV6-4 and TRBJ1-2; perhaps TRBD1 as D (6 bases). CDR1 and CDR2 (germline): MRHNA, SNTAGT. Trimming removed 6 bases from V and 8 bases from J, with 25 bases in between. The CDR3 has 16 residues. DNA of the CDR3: TGTGCCAGCAGGGTTCCACAGGGTCTGCGACTGTGCGGCTACACCTTC. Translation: CASRVPQGLRLCGYTF.